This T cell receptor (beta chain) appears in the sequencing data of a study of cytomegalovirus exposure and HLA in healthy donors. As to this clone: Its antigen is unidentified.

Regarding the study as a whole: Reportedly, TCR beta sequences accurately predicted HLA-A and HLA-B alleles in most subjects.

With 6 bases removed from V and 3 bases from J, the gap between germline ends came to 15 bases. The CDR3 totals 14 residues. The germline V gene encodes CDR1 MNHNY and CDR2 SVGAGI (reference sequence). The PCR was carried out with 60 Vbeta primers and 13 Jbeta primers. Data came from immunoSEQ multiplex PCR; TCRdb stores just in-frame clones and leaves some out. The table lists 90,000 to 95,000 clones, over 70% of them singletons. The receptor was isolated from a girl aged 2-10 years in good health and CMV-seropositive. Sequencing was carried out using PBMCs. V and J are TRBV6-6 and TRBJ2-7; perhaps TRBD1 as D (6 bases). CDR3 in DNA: TGTGCCAGCAGCCACCCAGGACAGTACTACGAGCAGTACTTC. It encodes CASSHPGQYYEQYF.